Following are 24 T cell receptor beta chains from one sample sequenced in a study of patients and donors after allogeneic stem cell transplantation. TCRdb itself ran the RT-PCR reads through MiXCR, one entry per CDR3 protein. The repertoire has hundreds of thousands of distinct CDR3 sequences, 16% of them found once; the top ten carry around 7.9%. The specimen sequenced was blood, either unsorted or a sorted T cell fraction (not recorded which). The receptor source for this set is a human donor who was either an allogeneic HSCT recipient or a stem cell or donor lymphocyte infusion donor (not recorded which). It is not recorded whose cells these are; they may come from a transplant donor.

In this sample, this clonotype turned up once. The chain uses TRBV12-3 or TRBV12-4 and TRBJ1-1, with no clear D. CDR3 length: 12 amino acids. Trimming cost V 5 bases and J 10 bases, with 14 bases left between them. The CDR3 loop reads CASSPSALGAFF. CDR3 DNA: TGTGCCAGCAGTCCCTCGGCCCTGGGAGCTTTCTTT.

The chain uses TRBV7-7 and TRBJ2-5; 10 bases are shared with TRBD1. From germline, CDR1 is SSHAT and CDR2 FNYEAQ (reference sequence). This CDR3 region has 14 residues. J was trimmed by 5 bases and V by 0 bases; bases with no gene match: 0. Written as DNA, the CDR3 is TGTGCCAGCAGCTTAGCGGACAGGGGGGAGACCCAGTACTTC. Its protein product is CASSLADRGETQYF. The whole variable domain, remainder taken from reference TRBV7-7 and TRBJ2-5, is GAGVSQSPRYKVTKRGQDVTLRCDPISSHATLYWYQQALGQGPEFLTYFNYEAQPDKSGLPSDRFSAERPEGSISTLTIQRTEQRDSAMYRCASSLADRGETQYFGPGTRLLVL.

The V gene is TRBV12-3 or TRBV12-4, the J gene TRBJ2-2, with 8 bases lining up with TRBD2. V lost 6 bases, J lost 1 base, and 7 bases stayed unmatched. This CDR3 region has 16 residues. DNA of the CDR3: TGTGCCAGCAGACGGGGGGGGCCAATGAACACCGGGGAGCTGTTTTTT. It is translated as CASRRGGPMNTGELFF.

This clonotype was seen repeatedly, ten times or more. The CDR3 region is CASSLEGDTQYF. The DNA of the CDR3 is TGCGCCAGCAGCCTCGAGGGTGATACGCAGTATTTT. V is TRBV4-1 and J is TRBJ2-3, with D possibly being TRBD2 (5 bases). The CDR3 runs 12 residues. From germline, CDR1 is MGHRA and CDR2 YSYEKL. Trimming stripped 4 bases from V and 6 bases from J, with 8 bases between.

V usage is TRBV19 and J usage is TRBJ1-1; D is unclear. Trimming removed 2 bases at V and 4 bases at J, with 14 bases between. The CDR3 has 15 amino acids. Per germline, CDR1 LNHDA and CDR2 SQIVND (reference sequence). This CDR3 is CASSISPRRVTEAFF. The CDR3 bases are TGTGCCAGTAGTATAAGTCCGAGACGGGTCACTGAAGCTTTCTTT.

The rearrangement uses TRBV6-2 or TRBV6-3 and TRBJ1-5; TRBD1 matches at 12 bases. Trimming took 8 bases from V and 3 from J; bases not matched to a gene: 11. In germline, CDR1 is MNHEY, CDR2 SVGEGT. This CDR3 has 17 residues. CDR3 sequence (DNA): TGTGCCAGCGCTGGGACAGGGGGCGATGGGGTCAATCAGCCCCAGCATTTT. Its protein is CASAGTGGDGVNQPQHF.

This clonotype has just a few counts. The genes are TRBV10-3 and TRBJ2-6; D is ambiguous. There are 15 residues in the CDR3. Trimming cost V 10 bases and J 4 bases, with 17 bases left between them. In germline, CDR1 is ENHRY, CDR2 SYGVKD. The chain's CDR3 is CATRVLPGGANVLTF. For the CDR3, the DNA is TGTGCCACCCGGGTCCTTCCGGGCGGGGCCAACGTCCTGACTTTC.

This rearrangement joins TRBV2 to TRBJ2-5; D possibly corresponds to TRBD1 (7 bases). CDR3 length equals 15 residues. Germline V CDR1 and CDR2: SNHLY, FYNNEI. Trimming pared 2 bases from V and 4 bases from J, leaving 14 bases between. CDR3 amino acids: CASSEISGGGETQYF. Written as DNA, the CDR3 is TGTGCCAGCAGTGAAATCTCAGGGGGAGGAGAGACCCAGTACTTC.

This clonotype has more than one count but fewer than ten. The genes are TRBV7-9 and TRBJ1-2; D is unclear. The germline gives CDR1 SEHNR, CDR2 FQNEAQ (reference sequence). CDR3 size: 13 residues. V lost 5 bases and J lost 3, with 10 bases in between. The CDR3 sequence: CASSRTDYYGYTF. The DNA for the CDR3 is TGTGCCAGCAGCCGGACGGACTACTATGGCTACACCTTC.

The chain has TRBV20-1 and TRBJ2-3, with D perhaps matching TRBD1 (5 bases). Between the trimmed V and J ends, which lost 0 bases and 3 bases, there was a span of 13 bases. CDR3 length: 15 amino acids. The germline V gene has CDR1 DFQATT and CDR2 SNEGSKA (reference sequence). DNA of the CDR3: TGCAGTGCTAGAGACAGGGTTTTGGGAACAGATACGCAGTATTTT. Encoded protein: CSARDRVLGTDTQYF.

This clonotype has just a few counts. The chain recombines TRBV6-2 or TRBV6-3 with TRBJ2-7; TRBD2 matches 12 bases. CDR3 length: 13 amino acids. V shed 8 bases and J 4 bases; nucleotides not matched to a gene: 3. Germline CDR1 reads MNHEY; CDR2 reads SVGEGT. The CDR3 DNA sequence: TGTGCCAGCTTGGGACTAGCGGGTTACGAGCAGTACTTC. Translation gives CASLGLAGYEQYF.

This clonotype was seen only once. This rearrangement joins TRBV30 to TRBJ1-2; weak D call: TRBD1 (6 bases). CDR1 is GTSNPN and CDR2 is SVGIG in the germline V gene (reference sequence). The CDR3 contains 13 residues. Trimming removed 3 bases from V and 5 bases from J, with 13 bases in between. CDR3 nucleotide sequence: TGTGCCTGGAGCAGGGGAGTATGGTATGGCTACACCTTC. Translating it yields CAWSRGVWYGYTF.

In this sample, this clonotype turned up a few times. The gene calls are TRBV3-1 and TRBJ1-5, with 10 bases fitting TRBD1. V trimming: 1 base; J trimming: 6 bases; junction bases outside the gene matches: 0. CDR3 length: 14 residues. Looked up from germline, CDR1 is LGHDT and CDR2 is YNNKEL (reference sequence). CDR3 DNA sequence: TGTGCCAGCAGCCAAGGGACAGGGGGTCAGCCCCAGCATTTT. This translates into CASSQGTGGQPQHF. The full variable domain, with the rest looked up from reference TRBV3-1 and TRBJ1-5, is DTAVSQTPKYLVTQMGNDKSIKCEQNLGHDTMYWYKQDSKKFLKIMFSYNNKELIINETVPNRFSPKSPDKAHLNLHINSLELGDSAVYFCASSQGTGGQPQHFGDGTRLSIL.

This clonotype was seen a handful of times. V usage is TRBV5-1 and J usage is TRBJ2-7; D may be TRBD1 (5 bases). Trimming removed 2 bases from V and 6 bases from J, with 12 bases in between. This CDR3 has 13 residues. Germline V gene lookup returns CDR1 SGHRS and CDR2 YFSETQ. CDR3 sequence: CASSFRSGAEQYF. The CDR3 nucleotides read TGCGCCAGCAGCTTTCGTTCTGGGGCCGAGCAGTACTTC.

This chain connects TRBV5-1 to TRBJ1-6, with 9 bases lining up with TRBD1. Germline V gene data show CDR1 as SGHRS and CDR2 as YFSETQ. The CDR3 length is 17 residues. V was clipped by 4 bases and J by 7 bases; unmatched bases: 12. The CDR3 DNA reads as TGCGCCAGCAGCGAGACCCCCGGGACAGGGCTGAATTCACCCCTCCACTTT. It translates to CASSETPGTGLNSPLHF. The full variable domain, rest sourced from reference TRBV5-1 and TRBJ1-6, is KAGVTQTPRYLIKTRGQQVTLSCSPISGHRSVSWYQQTPGQGLQFLFEYFSETQRNKGNFPGRFSGRQFSNSRSEMNVSTLELGDSALYLCASSETPGTGLNSPLHFGNGTRLTVT.

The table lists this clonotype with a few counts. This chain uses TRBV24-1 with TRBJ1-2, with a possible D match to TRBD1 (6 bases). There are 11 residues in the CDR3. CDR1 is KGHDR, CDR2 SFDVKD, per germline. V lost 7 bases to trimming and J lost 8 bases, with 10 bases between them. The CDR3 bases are TGTGCCACCAGCGTAGGACAGGGCTACACCTTC. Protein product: CATSVGQGYTF.

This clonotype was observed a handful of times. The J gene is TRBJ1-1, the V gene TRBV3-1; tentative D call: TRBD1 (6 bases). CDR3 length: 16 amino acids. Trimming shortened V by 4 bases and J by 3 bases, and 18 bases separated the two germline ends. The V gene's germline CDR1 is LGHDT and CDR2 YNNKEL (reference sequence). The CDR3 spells CASSRNRGAQYTEAFF. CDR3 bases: TGTGCCAGCAGCCGTAATCGGGGGGCGCAATACACTGAAGCTTTCTTT.

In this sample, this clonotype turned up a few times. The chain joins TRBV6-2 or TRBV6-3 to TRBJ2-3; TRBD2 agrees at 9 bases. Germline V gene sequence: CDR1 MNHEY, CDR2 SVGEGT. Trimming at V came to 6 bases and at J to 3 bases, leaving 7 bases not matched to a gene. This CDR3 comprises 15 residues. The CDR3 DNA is TGTGCCAGCAGATTGGGGCTAGCGGGGACAGATACGCAGTATTTT. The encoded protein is CASRLGLAGTDTQYF.

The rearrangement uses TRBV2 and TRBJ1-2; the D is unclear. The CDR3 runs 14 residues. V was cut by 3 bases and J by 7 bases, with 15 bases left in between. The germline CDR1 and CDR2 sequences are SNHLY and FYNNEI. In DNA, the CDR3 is TGTGCCAGCAGTGATCGCCGCCAGTCCGGTGGCTACACCTTC. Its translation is CASSDRRQSGGYTF.

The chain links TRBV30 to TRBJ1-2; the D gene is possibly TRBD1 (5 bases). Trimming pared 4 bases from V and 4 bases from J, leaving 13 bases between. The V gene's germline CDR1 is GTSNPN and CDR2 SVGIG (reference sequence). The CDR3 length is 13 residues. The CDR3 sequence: CAWIRTFPYGYTF. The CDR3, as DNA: TGTGCCTGGATACGGACATTTCCCTATGGCTACACCTTC.

The CDR3 DNA reads TGTGCCATCAGTGGGGGGTTCTCTGGAAACACCATATATTTT. Translated, it gives CAISGGFSGNTIYF. The chain carries TRBV10-3 and TRBJ1-3, with TRBD1 as a possible D gene (5 bases). The CDR3 extends over 14 amino acids. The germline V gene encodes CDR1 ENHRY and CDR2 SYGVKD. Trimming left V 4 bases short and J 0 bases short, with 7 bases between.

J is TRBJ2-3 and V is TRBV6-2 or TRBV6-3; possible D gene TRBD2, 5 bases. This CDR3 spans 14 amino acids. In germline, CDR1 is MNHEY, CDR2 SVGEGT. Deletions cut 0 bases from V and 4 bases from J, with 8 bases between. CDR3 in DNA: TGTGCCAGCAGTTACTCTGGGCGGGCAGATACGCAGTATTTT. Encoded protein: CASSYSGRADTQYF.

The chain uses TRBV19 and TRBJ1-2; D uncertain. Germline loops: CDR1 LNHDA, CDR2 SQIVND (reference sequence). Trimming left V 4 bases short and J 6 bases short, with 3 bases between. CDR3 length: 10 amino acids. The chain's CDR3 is CASSKDGYTF. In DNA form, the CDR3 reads TGTGCCAGTAGTAAGGATGGCTACACCTTC. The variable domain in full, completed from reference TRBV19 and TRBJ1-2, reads DGGITQSPKYLFRKEGQNVTLSCEQNLNHDAMYWYRQDPGQGLRLIYYSQIVNDFQKGDIAEGYSVSREKKESFPLTVTSAQKNPTAFYLCASSKDGYTFGSGTRLTVV.

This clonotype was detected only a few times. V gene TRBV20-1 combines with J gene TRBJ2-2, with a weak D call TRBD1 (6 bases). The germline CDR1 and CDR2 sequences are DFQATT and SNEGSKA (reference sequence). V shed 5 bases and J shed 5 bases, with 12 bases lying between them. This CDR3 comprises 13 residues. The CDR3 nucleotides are TGCAGTGCTGGACAGCCGGGGACCGGGGAGCTGTTTTTT. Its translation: CSAGQPGTGELFF.